Listed here are 5 T cell receptor beta chains from one sample, sequenced in a study of blood T cell repertoires in COVID-19. Only in-frame clones appear in the TCRdb table, and some are missing; sequencing was by immunoSEQ multiplex PCR. The profile shows roughly 110,000 clones, roughly 76% of them singletons. The material sequenced was peripheral blood. Source of these receptors: a human donor in a cohort sampled during active COVID-19.

The gene calls are TRBV6-6 and TRBJ1-5; D uncertain. CDR1 MNHNY and CDR2 SVGAGI come from the germline V gene (reference sequence). Trimming cost V 0 bases and J 10 bases, with 10 bases left between them. The CDR3 is 13 amino acids. CDR3 region: CASSYSTDPPQHF. CDR3 DNA sequence: TGTGCCAGCAGTTACTCAACAGACCCCCCCCAGCATTTT.

The chain is built from TRBV27 and TRBJ2-7, with 13 bases lining up with TRBD2. Germline V gene sequence: CDR1 MNHEY, CDR2 SMNVEV (reference sequence). This CDR3 spans 16 amino acids. Unmatched junction bases numbered 3, after V lost 2 bases and J lost 2 bases. The CDR3 region is CASSLKGLAGTYEQYF. The CDR3 bases are TGTGCCAGCAGTTTAAAGGGACTAGCGGGGACCTACGAGCAGTACTTC.

This sequence joins TRBV28 and TRBJ2-7; the match to TRBD1 covers 7 bases. Trimming at V came to 4 bases and at J to 4 bases, leaving 10 bases not matched to a gene. The germline CDR1 and CDR2 sequences are MDHEN and SYDVKM. The CDR3 has 15 amino acids. The CDR3 coding sequence is TGTGCCAGCAGTTCCCCCCGGGACAGCAGATACGAGCAGTACTTC. Its translation is CASSSPRDSRYEQYF.

V is TRBV25-1 and J is TRBJ1-1; D is unclear. The CDR3 loop spans 14 amino acids. The V and J ends lost 0 bases and 3 bases respectively, with 8 bases between them. The germline gives CDR1 MGHDK, CDR2 SYGVNS. The CDR3 DNA reads as TGTGCCAGCAGTGAATATTCGGGGTACACTGAAGCTTTCTTT. This sequence encodes CASSEYSGYTEAFF.

The chain is built from TRBV7-2 and TRBJ1-5; 8 nucleotides agree with TRBD1. From germline, CDR1 is SGHTA and CDR2 FQGNSA. This CDR3 is built from 15 residues. V lost 3 bases to trimming and J lost 2 bases; unmatched junction nucleotides: 3. This chain's CDR3 is CASSFKQGGNQPQHF. In DNA form, the CDR3 reads TGTGCCAGCAGCTTTAAACAGGGGGGCAATCAGCCCCAGCATTTT.